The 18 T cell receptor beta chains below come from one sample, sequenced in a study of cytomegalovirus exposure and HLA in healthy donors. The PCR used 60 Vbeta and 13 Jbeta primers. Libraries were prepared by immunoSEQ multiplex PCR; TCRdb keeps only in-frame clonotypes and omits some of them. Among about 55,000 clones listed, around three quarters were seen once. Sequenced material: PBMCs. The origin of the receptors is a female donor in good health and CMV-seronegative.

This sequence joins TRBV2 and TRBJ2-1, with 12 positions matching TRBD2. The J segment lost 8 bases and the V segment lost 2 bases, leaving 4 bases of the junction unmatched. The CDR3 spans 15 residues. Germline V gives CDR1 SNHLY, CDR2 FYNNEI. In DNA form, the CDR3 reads TGTGCCAGCAGTGAACCGTCTAGCGGGAGGGATGAGCAGTTCTTC. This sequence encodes CASSEPSSGRDEQFF.

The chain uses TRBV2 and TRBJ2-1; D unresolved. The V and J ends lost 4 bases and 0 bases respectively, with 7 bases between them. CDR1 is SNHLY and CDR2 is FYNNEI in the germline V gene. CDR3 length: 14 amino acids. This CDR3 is CASSAESSYNEQFF. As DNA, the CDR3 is TGTGCCAGCAGTGCTGAGAGCTCCTACAATGAGCAGTTCTTC.

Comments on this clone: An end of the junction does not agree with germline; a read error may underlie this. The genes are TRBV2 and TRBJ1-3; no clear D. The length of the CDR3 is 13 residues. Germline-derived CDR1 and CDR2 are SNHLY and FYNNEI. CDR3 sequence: CASSRGTGTTIYF. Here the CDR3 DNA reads TGTGCCAGCAGCCGGGGTACTGGAACCACCATATATTTT.

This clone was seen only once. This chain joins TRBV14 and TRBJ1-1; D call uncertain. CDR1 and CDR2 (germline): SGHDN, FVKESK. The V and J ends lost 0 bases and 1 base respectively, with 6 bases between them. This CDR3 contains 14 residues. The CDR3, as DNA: TGTGCCAGCAGCCAAGATTTGAGGAACACTGAAGCTTTCTTT. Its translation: CASSQDLRNTEAFF.

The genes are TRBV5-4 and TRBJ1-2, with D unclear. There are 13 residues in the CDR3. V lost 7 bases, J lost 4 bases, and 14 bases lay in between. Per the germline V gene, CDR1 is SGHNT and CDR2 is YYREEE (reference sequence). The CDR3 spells CASGNRGGYGYTF. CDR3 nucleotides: TGTGCCAGCGGGAACCGGGGAGGCTATGGCTACACCTTC. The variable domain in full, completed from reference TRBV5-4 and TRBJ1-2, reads ETGVTQSPTHLIKTRGQQVTLRCSSQSGHNTVSWYQQALGQGPQFIFQYYREEENGRGNFPPRFSGLQFPNYSSELNVNALELDDSALYLCASGNRGGYGYTFGSGTRLTVV.

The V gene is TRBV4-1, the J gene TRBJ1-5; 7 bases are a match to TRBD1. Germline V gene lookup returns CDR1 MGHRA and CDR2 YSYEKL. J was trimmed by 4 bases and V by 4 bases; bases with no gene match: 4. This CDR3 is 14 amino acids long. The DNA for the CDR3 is TGCGCCAGCAGCCCACCGGGACAGAATCAGCCCCAGCATTTT. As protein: CASSPPGQNQPQHF.

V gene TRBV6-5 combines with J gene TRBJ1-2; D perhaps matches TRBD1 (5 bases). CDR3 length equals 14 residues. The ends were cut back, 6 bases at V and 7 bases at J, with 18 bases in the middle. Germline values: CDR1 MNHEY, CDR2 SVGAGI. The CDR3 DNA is TGTGCCAGCAGGTACCCCAGGGAGGCTGGTGGCTACACCTTC. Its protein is CASRYPREAGGYTF.

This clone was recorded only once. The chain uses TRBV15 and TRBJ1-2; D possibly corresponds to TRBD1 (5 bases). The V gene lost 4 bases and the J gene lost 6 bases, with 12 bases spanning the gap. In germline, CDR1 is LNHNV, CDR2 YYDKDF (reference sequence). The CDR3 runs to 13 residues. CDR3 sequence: CATSKTGLDGYTF. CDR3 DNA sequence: TGTGCCACCAGCAAAACGGGACTTGATGGCTACACCTTC.

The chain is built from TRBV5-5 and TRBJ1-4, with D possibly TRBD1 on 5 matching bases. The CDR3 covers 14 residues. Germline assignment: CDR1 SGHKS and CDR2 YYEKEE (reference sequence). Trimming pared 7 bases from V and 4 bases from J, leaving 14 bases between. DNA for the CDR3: TGTGCCAGCGGGGAGGGGCCGGTTAATGAAAAACTGTTTTTT. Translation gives CASGEGPVNEKLFF.

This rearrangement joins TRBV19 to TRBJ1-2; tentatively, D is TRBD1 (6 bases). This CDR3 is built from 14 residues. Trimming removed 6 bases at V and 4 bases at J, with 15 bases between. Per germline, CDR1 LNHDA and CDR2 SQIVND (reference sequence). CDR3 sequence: CASRETGLPYGYTF. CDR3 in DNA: TGTGCCAGTAGAGAGACAGGCCTACCCTATGGCTACACCTTC.

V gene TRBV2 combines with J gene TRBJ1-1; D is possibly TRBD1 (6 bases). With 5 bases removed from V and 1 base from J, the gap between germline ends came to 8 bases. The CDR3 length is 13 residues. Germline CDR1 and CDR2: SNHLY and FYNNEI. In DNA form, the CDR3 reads TGTGCCAGCAGTAGGGGGGGGAACACTGAAGCTTTCTTT. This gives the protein CASSRGGNTEAFF.

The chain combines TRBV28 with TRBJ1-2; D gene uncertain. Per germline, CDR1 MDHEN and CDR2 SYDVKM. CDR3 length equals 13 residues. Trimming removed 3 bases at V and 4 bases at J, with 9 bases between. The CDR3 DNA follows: TGTGCCAGCAGTTTGTCCCTTCGCTATGGCTACACCTTC. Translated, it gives CASSLSLRYGYTF.

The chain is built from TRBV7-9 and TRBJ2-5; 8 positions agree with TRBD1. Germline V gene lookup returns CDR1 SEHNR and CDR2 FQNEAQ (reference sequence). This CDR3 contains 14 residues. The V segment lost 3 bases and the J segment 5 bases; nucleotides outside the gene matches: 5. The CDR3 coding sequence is TGTGCCAGCAGCTTTCCACAGGGGGAGGAGACCCAGTACTTC. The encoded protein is CASSFPQGEETQYF.

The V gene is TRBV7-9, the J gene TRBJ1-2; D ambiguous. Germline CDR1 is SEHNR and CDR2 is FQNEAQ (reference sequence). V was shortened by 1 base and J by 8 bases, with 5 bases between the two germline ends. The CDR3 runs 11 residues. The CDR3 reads CASSLVGGYTF. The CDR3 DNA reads TGTGCCAGCAGCTTAGTGGGCGGCTACACCTTC.

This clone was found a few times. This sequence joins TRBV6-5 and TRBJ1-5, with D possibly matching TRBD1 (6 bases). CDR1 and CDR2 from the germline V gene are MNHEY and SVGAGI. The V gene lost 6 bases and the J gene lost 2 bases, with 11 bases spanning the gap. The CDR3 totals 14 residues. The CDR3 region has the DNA TGTGCCAGCAGACGCACAGGGCGCAATCAGCCCCAGCATTTT. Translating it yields CASRRTGRNQPQHF.

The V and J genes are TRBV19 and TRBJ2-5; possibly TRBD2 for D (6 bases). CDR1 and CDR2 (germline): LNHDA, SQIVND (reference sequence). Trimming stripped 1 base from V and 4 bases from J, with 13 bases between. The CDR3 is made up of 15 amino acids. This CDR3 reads CASSIARGFPETQYF. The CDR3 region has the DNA TGTGCCAGTAGTATAGCCCGGGGGTTCCCAGAGACCCAGTACTTC.

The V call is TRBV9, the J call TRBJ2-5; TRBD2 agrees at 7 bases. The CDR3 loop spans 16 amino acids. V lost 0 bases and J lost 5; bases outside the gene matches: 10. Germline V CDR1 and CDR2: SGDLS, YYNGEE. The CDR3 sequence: CASSVGALGGRETQYF. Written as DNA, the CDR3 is TGTGCCAGCAGCGTAGGGGCCCTGGGAGGGCGCGAGACCCAGTACTTC.

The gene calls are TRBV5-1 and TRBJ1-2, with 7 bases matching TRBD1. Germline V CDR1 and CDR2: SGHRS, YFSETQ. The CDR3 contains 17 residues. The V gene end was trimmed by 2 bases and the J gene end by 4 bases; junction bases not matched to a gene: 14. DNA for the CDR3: TGCGCCAGCAGCTTTGATGACAGGGTATCGTCTCCCTATGGCTACACCTTC. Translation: CASSFDDRVSSPYGYTF.